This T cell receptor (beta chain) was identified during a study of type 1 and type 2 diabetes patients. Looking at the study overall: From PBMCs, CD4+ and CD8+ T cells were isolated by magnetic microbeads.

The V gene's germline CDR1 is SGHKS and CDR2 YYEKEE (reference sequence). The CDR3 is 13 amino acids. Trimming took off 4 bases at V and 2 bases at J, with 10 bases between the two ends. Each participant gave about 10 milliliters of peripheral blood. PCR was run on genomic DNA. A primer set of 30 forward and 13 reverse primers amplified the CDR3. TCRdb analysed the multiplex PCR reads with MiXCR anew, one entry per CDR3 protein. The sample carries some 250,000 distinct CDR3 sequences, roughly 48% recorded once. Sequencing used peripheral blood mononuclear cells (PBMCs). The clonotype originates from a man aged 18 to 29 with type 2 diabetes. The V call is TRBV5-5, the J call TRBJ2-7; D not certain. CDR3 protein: CASSPFGAYEQYF. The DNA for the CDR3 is TGTGCCAGCAGCCCGTTTGGGGCCTACGAGCAGTACTTC.